A selection of T cell receptor beta chains follows, all from one sample in a study of T cells after yellow fever vaccination. TCRdb processed the 5' RACE reads anew with MiXCR; each CDR3 protein has one entry. This sample has approximately 32,000 distinct CDR3 sequences, with about 6.6% found just once. The sequencing used PBMCs, either bulk or a sorted T-cell subset (CD4+, CD8+, memory, or dextramer-sorted; not recorded which), collected on the day of the first yellow fever vaccination. The source of these receptors is a man aged 18-30 years who received the YFV17D yellow fever vaccine. The CDR3 runs from the conserved cysteine through the conserved F or W. D genes are given only for firm matches. Size tells how often a clone was seen (once, few, many) or the class of an expanded clone, and some rows leave it out.

V gene: TRBV7-3
clone size: .
D gene: .
J gene: TRBJ1-1
CDR3 protein: CASSPDGGTNTEAFF
CDR3 DNA: TGTGCCAGCAGCCCTGATGGGGGCACAAACACTGAAGCTTTCTTT

V gene: TRBV11-2
clone size: many
D gene: .
J gene: TRBJ2-2
CDR3 protein: CASRPRTVSTGELFF
CDR3 DNA: TGTGCCAGCAGACCCCGGACCGTTTCCACCGGGGAGCTGTTTTTT

V gene: TRBV12-3/TRBV12-4
clone size: many
D gene: TRBD2
J gene: TRBJ2-5
CDR3 protein: CASRRTSGGGETQYF
CDR3 DNA: TGTGCCAGCAGGCGGACTAGCGGGGGAGGAGAGACCCAGTACTTC

V gene: TRBV5-5
clone size: many
D gene: .
J gene: TRBJ2-6
CDR3 protein: CASSHARLAEANVLTF
CDR3 DNA: TGTGCCAGCAGCCATGCCCGACTGGCAGAGGCCAACGTCCTGACTTTC

V gene: TRBV29-1
clone size: many
D gene: TRBD1
J gene: TRBJ1-2
CDR3 protein: CSVLEDRGFGYGYTF
CDR3 DNA: TGCAGCGTTCTCGAGGACAGGGGATTCGGCTATGGCTACACCTTC

V gene: TRBV6-1
clone size: many
D gene: .
J gene: TRBJ2-2
CDR3 protein: CASNRLYNTGELFF
CDR3 DNA: TGTGCCAGCAATAGACTGTATAACACCGGGGAGCTGTTTTTT

V gene: TRBV12-3/TRBV12-4
clone size: .
D gene: .
J gene: TRBJ2-7
CDR3 protein: CASSQQGYEQYF
CDR3 DNA: TGTGCCAGCAGTCAACAGGGCTACGAGCAGTACTTC

V gene: TRBV7-2
clone size: many
D gene: .
J gene: TRBJ2-5
CDR3 protein: CASSLAGSGGYETQYF
CDR3 DNA: TGTGCCAGCAGCTTAGCGGGGAGTGGAGGGTACGAGACCCAGTACTTC

V gene: TRBV20-1
clone size: .
D gene: .
J gene: TRBJ2-5
CDR3 protein: CSAGSRVETQYF
CDR3 DNA: TGCAGTGCCGGTTCCCGGGTAGAGACCCAGTACTTC

V gene: TRBV20-1
clone size: many
D gene: TRBD1
J gene: TRBJ1-1
CDR3 protein: CSAAGTGGGEAFF
CDR3 DNA: TGCAGTGCTGCCGGGACAGGGGGCGGTGAAGCTTTCTTT

V gene: TRBV29-1
clone size: .
D gene: .
J gene: TRBJ2-7
CDR3 protein: CSVGQYYEQHF
CDR3 DNA: TGCAGCGTTGGGCAGTACTACGAGCAGCACTTC

V gene: TRBV2
clone size: many
D gene: .
J gene: TRBJ1-2
CDR3 protein: CASSESAYGYTF
CDR3 DNA: TGTGCCAGCAGTGAATCCGCTTATGGCTACACCTTC

V gene: TRBV7-6
clone size: many
D gene: .
J gene: TRBJ2-1
CDR3 protein: CASSLAPTSGNEQFF
CDR3 DNA: TGTGCCAGCAGCTTAGCCCCTACCTCGGGCAATGAGCAGTTCTTC

V gene: TRBV20-1
clone size: many
D gene: .
J gene: TRBJ1-1
CDR3 protein: CSARGGSRDTEAFF
CDR3 DNA: TGCAGTGCTAGAGGGGGGTCGAGAGACACTGAAGCTTTCTTT

V gene: TRBV6-5
clone size: many
D gene: TRBD2
J gene: TRBJ2-7
CDR3 protein: CASSRRTGGAEDYEQYF
CDR3 DNA: TGTGCCAGCAGTCGTCGAACCGGGGGGGCCGAGGACTACGAGCAGTACTTC

V gene: TRBV28
clone size: many
D gene: TRBD2
J gene: TRBJ2-2
CDR3 protein: CASSRTSANTGELFF
CDR3 DNA: TGTGCCAGCAGCCGCACTAGCGCGAACACCGGGGAGCTGTTTTTT

V gene: TRBV13
clone size: .
D gene: .
J gene: TRBJ1-2
CDR3 protein: CASSLGQGDQGYGYTF
CDR3 DNA: TGTGCCAGCAGCTTAGGTCAAGGTGATCAGGGCTATGGCTACACCTTC

V gene: TRBV6-5
clone size: many
D gene: .
J gene: TRBJ1-1
CDR3 protein: CASGPSLLTEAFF
CDR3 DNA: TGTGCCAGCGGGCCGTCTCTTCTCACTGAAGCTTTCTTT